The text below deals with one TCR beta chain. What it recognizes is unknown. Assay: immunoSEQ multiplex PCR; the TCRdb copy retains only in-frame clones and omits some. Of more than 15,000 clones in the sample, roughly 82% were seen once. This record belongs to a study of CD4 T cells in relation to SARS-CoV-2 and coronaviruses. Study background: PBMCs were cultured with antigen for approximately nine days before TCR beta sequencing. Negative control cultures got HIV-1 Nef peptides or no peptide. Regarding the study as a whole: The cross-reactivity analysis covered only spike protein, not other viral proteins.

The V gene's germline CDR1 is SGHRS and CDR2 YFSETQ. Trimming at V came to 4 bases and at J to 7 bases, leaving 6 bases not matched to a gene. This CDR3 has 15 amino acids. Unexposed donor CD4+ T cells date from about 2011-2018, before the COVID-19 pandemic. CD4+ T cells were isolated from the cells after around 11 days of culture. Unexposed-donor CD4+ T cells were probed with SARS-CoV-2 S/N and four cold-coronavirus spikes, cells permitting. The rearrangement uses TRBV5-1 and TRBJ2-1; 12 bases align to TRBD2. Sequencing input: CD4+ T cells from PBMCs, cultured in vitro. This TCR came from a human donor in good health. DNA for the CDR3: TGCGCCAGCAGCCGGACTAGCGGGATTGGAAATGAGCAGTTCTTC. Its translation: CASSRTSGIGNEQFF. Full variable domain (outside the CDR3, taken from reference TRBV5-1 and TRBJ2-1): KAGVTQTPRYLIKTRGQQVTLSCSPISGHRSVSWYQQTPGQGLQFLFEYFSETQRNKGNFPGRFSGRQFSNSRSEMNVSTLELGDSALYLCASSRTSGIGNEQFFGPGTRLTVL.